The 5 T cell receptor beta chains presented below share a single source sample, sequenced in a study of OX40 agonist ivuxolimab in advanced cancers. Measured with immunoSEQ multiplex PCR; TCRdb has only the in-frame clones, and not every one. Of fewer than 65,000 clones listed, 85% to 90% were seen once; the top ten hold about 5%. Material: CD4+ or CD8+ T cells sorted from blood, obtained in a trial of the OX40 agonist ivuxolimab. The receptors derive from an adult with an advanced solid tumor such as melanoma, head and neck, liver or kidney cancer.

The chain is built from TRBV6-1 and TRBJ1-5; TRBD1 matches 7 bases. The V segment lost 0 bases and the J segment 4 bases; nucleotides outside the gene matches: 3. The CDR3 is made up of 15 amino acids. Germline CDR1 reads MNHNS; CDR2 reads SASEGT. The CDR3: CASSEAGQPNQPQHF. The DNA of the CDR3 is TGTGCCAGCAGTGAAGCGGGACAGCCGAATCAGCCCCAGCATTTT.

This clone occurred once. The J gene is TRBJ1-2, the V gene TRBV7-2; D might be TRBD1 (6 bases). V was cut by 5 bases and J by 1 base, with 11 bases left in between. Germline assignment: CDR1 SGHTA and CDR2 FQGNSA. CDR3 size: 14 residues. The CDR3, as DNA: TGTGCCAGCAGCCCAGGGGATAGTAACTATGGCTACACCTTC. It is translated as CASSPGDSNYGYTF.

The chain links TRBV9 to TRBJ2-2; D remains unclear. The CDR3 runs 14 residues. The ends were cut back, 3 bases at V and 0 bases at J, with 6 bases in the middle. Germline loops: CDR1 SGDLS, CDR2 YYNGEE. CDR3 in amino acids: CASSAGPNTGELFF. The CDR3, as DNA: TGTGCCAGCAGCGCCGGGCCGAACACCGGGGAGCTGTTTTTT.

This CDR3 is CASSESWGQETQYF. Here the CDR3 DNA reads TGCGCCAGCAGTGAGTCTTGGGGTCAAGAGACCCAGTACTTC. V usage is TRBV10-1 and J usage is TRBJ2-5; D remains unclear. V dropped 0 bases and J dropped 2 bases, with 7 bases sitting between them. The CDR3 sequence is 14 residues long. The germline CDR1 and CDR2 sequences are WNHNN and SYGVQD (reference sequence).

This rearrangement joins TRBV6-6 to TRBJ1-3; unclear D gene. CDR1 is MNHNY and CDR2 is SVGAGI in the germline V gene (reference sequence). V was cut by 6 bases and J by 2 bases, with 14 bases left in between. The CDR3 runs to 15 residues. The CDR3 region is CASSQSVGAGNTIYF. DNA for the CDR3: TGTGCCAGCAGCCAGAGTGTGGGTGCTGGAAACACCATATATTTT.